Below, 6 T cell receptor beta chains from the same sample are listed, as sequenced in a study of blood T cell repertoires in COVID-19. Assay used: immunoSEQ multiplex PCR; TCRdb lists only in-frame clones, some missing. The sample includes 100,000 to 150,000 clones, around 87% seen only once; the top ten take approximately 8%. The material sequenced was peripheral blood. The source is a man aged 45-60 years with acute or convalescent COVID-19.

The chain is built from TRBV19 and TRBJ2-7; no definite D call. Germline V CDR1 and CDR2: LNHDA, SQIVND (reference sequence). Trimming took 1 base from V and 0 from J, leaving 10 bases between them. The CDR3 is made up of 15 amino acids. CDR3 loop: CASSIGSSDSYEQYF. As DNA, the CDR3 is TGTGCCAGTAGTATAGGGAGCTCGGACTCCTACGAGCAGTACTTC.

This sequence joins TRBV30 and TRBJ2-1, with a weak D call TRBD2 (7 bases). The ends were cut back, 7 bases at V and 6 bases at J, with 31 bases in the middle. This CDR3 has 18 amino acids. The V gene's germline CDR1 is GTSNPN and CDR2 SVGIG (reference sequence). This CDR3 reads CASTGKRDPGSQSNEQFF. The CDR3 DNA reads as TGTGCCTCTACAGGGAAGCGGGATCCCGGCAGTCAGAGCAATGAGCAGTTCTTC.

The chain carries TRBV10-1 and TRBJ2-5; D may be TRBD2 (6 bases). The CDR3 runs to 14 residues. Trimming removed 2 bases from V and 4 bases from J, with 11 bases in between. CDR1 is WNHNN, CDR2 SYGVQD, per germline (reference sequence). The CDR3 nucleotides read TGCGCCAGCAGTGAGGGGGGGAGTCGAGAGACCCAGTACTTC. Translation gives CASSEGGSRETQYF.

In DNA form, the CDR3 reads TGTGCCAGCAGTGAATCGGGGGTATGGGGCACTGAAGCTTTCTTT. Translation gives CASSESGVWGTEAFF. This chain links TRBV25-1 with TRBJ1-1, with TRBD1 as a possible D gene (5 bases). Germline CDR1 and CDR2: MGHDK and SYGVNS. Between the trimmed V and J ends, which lost 1 base and 4 bases, there was a span of 13 bases. There are 15 residues in the CDR3.

The chain links TRBV7-9 to TRBJ2-3; TRBD2 agrees at 7 bases. Germline CDR1 SEHNR, CDR2 FQNEAQ (reference sequence). V shed 1 base and J 1 base; nucleotides not matched to a gene: 11. The CDR3 loop spans 18 amino acids. The CDR3 DNA is TGTGCCAGCAGCTTAGACCTGGGGGGGTCAACTGGCACAGATACGCAGTATTTT. Translated, it gives CASSLDLGGSTGTDTQYF.

The chain joins TRBV5-5 to TRBJ1-4; D not resolved. The V gene lost 5 bases and the J gene lost 4 bases, with 18 bases spanning the gap. CDR3 length equals 16 residues. Germline CDR1 reads SGHKS; CDR2 reads YYEKEE (reference sequence). CDR3 sequence reads: CASSRVPLLGNEKLFF. DNA of the CDR3: TGTGCCAGCAGTAGAGTGCCCCTTCTCGGTAATGAAAAACTGTTTTTT.